The 6 T cell receptor beta chains listed next were all sequenced from one sample in a study of radiation and T cells in renal cell carcinoma. Time point in this sample: blood 4 weeks post-SBRT, at nephrectomy. Treatment given: 15 Gy SBRT to primary tumor, nephrectomy 4 weeks later. Clones were read by immunoSEQ multiplex PCR, and TCRdb kept only the in-frame ones, dropping some. The repertoire consists of some 80,000 clones, with less than 85% occurring once and the leading ten covering approximately 2.3%. The sample here was blood, taken from a patient whose treatment included radiotherapy and nephrectomy. The receptors were gathered from a woman in her fifties or sixties with renal cell carcinoma.

Remarks on this clone: The same CDR3 can be traced to other DNA sequences in this sample. V usage is TRBV5-6 and J usage is TRBJ1-5; TRBD1 might be the D (5 bases). Germline loops: CDR1 SGHDT, CDR2 YYEEEE. Trimming took 0 bases from V and 7 from J, leaving 8 bases between them. This CDR3 has 13 amino acids. In DNA, the CDR3 is TGTGCCAGCAGCTTGGGGAGGGGCCAGCCCCAGCATTTT. This sequence encodes CASSLGRGQPQHF.

The chain has TRBV6-6 and TRBJ1-1; D is perhaps TRBD1 (6 bases). The V and J ends lost 3 bases and 5 bases respectively, with 13 bases between them. Germline lookup yields CDR1 MNHNY and CDR2 SVGAGI (reference sequence). The CDR3 spans 14 residues. CDR3 protein: CASSYSGVGTEAFF. The CDR3 coding sequence is TGTGCCAGCAGTTATTCAGGGGTAGGGACTGAAGCTTTCTTT.

The chain recombines TRBV18 with TRBJ1-1; D is undetermined. V lost 3 bases, J lost 1 base, and 6 bases lay in between. The CDR3 is 13 residues long. Germline V gene data show CDR1 as KGHSH and CDR2 as LQKENI. The DNA for the CDR3 is TGTGCCAGCTCACCCTCCTGGAACACTGAAGCTTTCTTT. It encodes CASSPSWNTEAFF.

The chain has TRBV6-5 and TRBJ1-2, with D unclear. The germline V gene has CDR1 MNHEY and CDR2 SVGAGI. The length of the CDR3 is 14 residues. V dropped 7 bases and J dropped 2 bases, with 14 bases sitting between them. CDR3 nucleotide sequence: TGTGCCAGCACTTCGGTGAATTCCAACTATGGCTACACCTTC. Translating it yields CASTSVNSNYGYTF.

Regarding this clone: The junction shows a germline mismatch at one end, possibly a read error. This chain connects TRBV7-7 to TRBJ2-3, with 11 bases identical to TRBD2. Germline values: CDR1 SSHAT, CDR2 FNYEAQ (reference sequence). The CDR3 is made up of 17 amino acids. The CDR3 DNA sequence: TGTGCTAGCAGCCCGACCCTAGCGGGGGGCCTGACAGATACGCAGTATTTT. This encodes CASSPTLAGGLTDTQYF.

The chain uses TRBV5-1 and TRBJ2-3; 10 nucleotides line up with TRBD1. V trimming: 0 bases; J trimming: 2 bases; junction bases outside the gene matches: 3. This CDR3 spans 16 amino acids. In germline, CDR1 is SGHRS, CDR2 YFSETQ. The DNA for the CDR3 is TGCGCCAGCAGCTTGGCCGGGACAGGGGACACAGATACGCAGTATTTT. This translates into CASSLAGTGDTDTQYF.